This T cell receptor beta chain originates from a study of T cell changes during pregnancy in multiple sclerosis. This clone was found once. TCRdb's copy holds only in-frame clones and misses some; the assay was immunoSEQ multiplex PCR. The table has about 57,000 clones, over 75% seen once. Trimming cost V 0 bases and J 5 bases, with 11 bases left between them. Germline V gene data show CDR1 as GTSNPN and CDR2 as SVGIG (reference sequence). The length of the CDR3 is 15 residues. The chain couples TRBV30 to TRBJ1-6; possibly TRBD1 for D (5 bases). This clonotype originated in a female donor with multiple sclerosis, enrolled in a pregnancy study. The source material was peripheral blood, sampled after pregnancy. CDR3 amino acids: CAWSVSQGDNSPLHF. The CDR3 DNA sequence: TGTGCCTGGAGTGTTAGTCAGGGCGATAATTCACCCCTCCACTTT.